This entry lists 19 T cell receptor beta chains sequenced from one sample in a study of T cell changes during pregnancy in multiple sclerosis. Only in-frame clones appear in the TCRdb table, and some are missing; sequencing was by immunoSEQ multiplex PCR. The data show about 40,000 clones, roughly nine tenths seen once. The input for sequencing was CD8+ T cells from peripheral blood mononuclear cells, taken in the third trimester of pregnancy. Receptors were obtained from a female donor with multiple sclerosis, enrolled in a pregnancy study.

J is TRBJ1-2 and V is TRBV4-3; D perhaps matches TRBD1 (5 bases). Trimming pared 0 bases from V and 6 bases from J, leaving 17 bases between. The germline CDR1 and CDR2 sequences are LGHNA and YSLEER. This CDR3 spans 16 amino acids. In DNA form, the CDR3 reads TGCGCCAGCAGCCAAGATCGAGGGACTTTCGGTGATGGCTACACCTTC. It is translated as CASSQDRGTFGDGYTF.

V usage is TRBV27 and J usage is TRBJ2-7; 10 bases align to TRBD2. The ends lost 5 bases at V and 1 base at J; junction bases unmatched: 5. Germline lookup yields CDR1 MNHEY and CDR2 SMNVEV (reference sequence). There are 15 residues in the CDR3. DNA for the CDR3: TGTGCCAGCAGTCGCGGACTAGCGGATTCCTACGAGCAGTACTTC. This encodes CASSRGLADSYEQYF.

V is TRBV19 and J is TRBJ2-1; D might be TRBD2 (6 bases). The CDR3 sequence is 14 residues long. Germline V gives CDR1 LNHDA, CDR2 SQIVND (reference sequence). Trimming left V 10 bases short and J 3 bases short, with 16 bases between. The CDR3 spells CATTGLGGYNEQFF. The CDR3 nucleotides are TGTGCCACCACGGGACTGGGGGGCTACAATGAGCAGTTCTTC.

This clone was seen a single time. The V gene is TRBV4-1, the J gene TRBJ1-5; D remains ambiguous. Germline CDR1 reads MGHRA; CDR2 reads YSYEKL. Trimming took off 2 bases at V and 5 bases at J, with 7 bases between the two ends. The CDR3 has 13 residues. The CDR3 region is CASSQLVDQPQHF. Here the CDR3 DNA reads TGCGCCAGCAGCCAATTAGTGGATCAGCCCCAGCATTTT.

V usage is TRBV7-9 and J usage is TRBJ1-3, with D perhaps matching TRBD1 (5 bases). Germline assignment: CDR1 SEHNR and CDR2 FQNEAQ (reference sequence). Trimming pared 0 bases from V and 8 bases from J, leaving 11 bases between. The CDR3 totals 14 residues. For the CDR3, the DNA is TGTGCCAGCAGCTTAGCCGCCAGGGAAGACACCATATATTTT. It encodes CASSLAAREDTIYF.

This chain uses TRBV7-9 with TRBJ2-1; no reliable D call. Looked up from germline, CDR1 is SEHNR and CDR2 is FQNEAQ (reference sequence). The CDR3 is 13 residues long. Deletions cut 0 bases from V and 8 bases from J, with 8 bases between. Here the CDR3 DNA reads TGTGCCAGCAGCTTAGCGGTCTCAGATGAGCAGTTCTTC. Translated, it gives CASSLAVSDEQFF.

The V call is TRBV5-4, the J call TRBJ2-5; possible D gene TRBD2, 6 bases. CDR3 length: 14 residues. Trimming removed 4 bases at V and 0 bases at J, with 10 bases between. Germline V gene sequence: CDR1 SGHNT, CDR2 YYREEE (reference sequence). CDR3 region: CASSLRGYQETQYF. CDR3 bases: TGTGCCAGCAGCCTCCGGGGGTACCAAGAGACCCAGTACTTC.

The chain joins TRBV7-6 to TRBJ2-7; D is perhaps TRBD2 (7 bases). The germline gives CDR1 SGHVS, CDR2 FNYEAQ. Trimming pared 0 bases from V and 5 bases from J, leaving 11 bases between. The CDR3 loop spans 14 amino acids. The CDR3 DNA follows: TGTGCCAGCAGCTTAGCCGGGGGGCAGGACGAGCAGTACTTC. Translated, it gives CASSLAGGQDEQYF.

The gene calls are TRBV14 and TRBJ2-7; D unresolved. Trimming took off 3 bases at V and 2 bases at J, with 11 bases between the two ends. The CDR3 length is 14 residues. Germline V gene lookup returns CDR1 SGHDN and CDR2 FVKESK. The CDR3 DNA reads as TGTGCCAGCAGCCATCACGACAATCCCTACGAGCAGTACTTC. Protein sequence: CASSHHDNPYEQYF.

The rearrangement joins TRBV5-4 to TRBJ2-3, with D maybe TRBD1 (5 bases). Trimming pared 5 bases from V and 2 bases from J, leaving 12 bases between. Germline-derived CDR1 and CDR2 are SGHNT and YYREEE (reference sequence). The CDR3 runs to 14 residues. For the CDR3, the DNA is TGTGCCAGCAGGACAGCCGAATACACAGATACGCAGTATTTT. Protein sequence: CASRTAEYTDTQYF.

On this clone itself: Additional DNA sequences in this sample encode the identical CDR3. V and J are TRBV4-3 and TRBJ1-2; possible D gene TRBD1, 5 bases. Trimming removed 4 bases from V and 1 base from J, with 10 bases in between. The CDR3 consists of 14 residues. CDR1 LGHNA and CDR2 YSLEER come from the germline V gene. The CDR3 loop is CASSPGLVNYGYTF. The CDR3 DNA follows: TGCGCCAGCAGCCCGGGACTGGTTAACTATGGCTACACCTTC.

This clone was counted a single time. The chain combines TRBV9 with TRBJ1-3; weak D call: TRBD1 (5 bases). CDR3 length equals 18 residues. Between the trimmed V and J ends, which lost 4 bases and 0 bases, there was a span of 20 bases. From germline, CDR1 is SGDLS and CDR2 YYNGEE. CDR3 loop: CASSLSQTDGSSGNTIYF. CDR3 sequence (DNA): TGTGCCAGCAGCTTATCCCAGACAGACGGATCCTCTGGAAACACCATATATTTT. The variable domain in full, with the rest retrieved from reference TRBV9 and TRBJ1-3, is DSGVTQTPKHLITATGQRVTLRCSPRSGDLSVYWYQQSLDQGLQFLIQYYNGEERAKGNILERFSAQQFPDLHSELNLSSLELGDSALYFCASSLSQTDGSSGNTIYFGEGSWLTVV.

This chain uses TRBV2 with TRBJ2-5; 7 positions match TRBD1. Trimming took 8 bases from V and 1 from J; bases not matched to a gene: 7. Germline V gene lookup returns CDR1 SNHLY and CDR2 FYNNEI. The CDR3 consists of 14 residues. The CDR3 DNA sequence: TGTGCCAGCCCTAAGGGACAGTCCCAAGAGACCCAGTACTTC. It encodes CASPKGQSQETQYF. Full variable domain (rest looked up from reference TRBV2 and TRBJ2-5): EPEVTQTPSHQVTQMGQEVILRCVPISNHLYFYWYRQILGQKVEFLVSFYNNEISEKSEIFDDQFSVERPDGSNFTLKIRSTKLEDSAMYFCASPKGQSQETQYFGPGTRLLVL.

This clone has just one count. The chain is built from TRBV27 and TRBJ2-7, with D maybe TRBD1 (5 bases). This CDR3 is 13 amino acids long. Germline lookup yields CDR1 MNHEY and CDR2 SMNVEV (reference sequence). The V gene lost 6 bases and the J gene lost 3 bases, with 12 bases spanning the gap. Here the CDR3 reads CASSNRQDYEQYF. In DNA form, the CDR3 reads TGTGCCAGCAGCAACAGGCAGGACTACGAGCAGTACTTC.

The chain has TRBV7-2 and TRBJ1-2; TRBD1 might be the D (5 bases). V dropped 6 bases and J dropped 12 bases, with 14 bases sitting between them. The germline gives CDR1 SGHTA, CDR2 FQGNSA. The CDR3 has 11 amino acids. CDR3 coding DNA: TGTGCCAGCAGAATCGGACAAAGCCACACCTTC. This encodes CASRIGQSHTF.

The V call is TRBV7-9, the J call TRBJ1-1, with D hard to call. V was pared by 1 base and J by 7 bases, with 16 bases between. From germline, CDR1 is SEHNR and CDR2 FQNEAQ (reference sequence). This CDR3 contains 15 residues. CDR3 in amino acids: CASSLVGSYLGEAFF. The CDR3 DNA reads TGTGCCAGCAGCTTAGTCGGGTCGTACTTGGGTGAAGCTTTCTTT.

The CDR3 loop is CASSPSGLGNQPQHF. DNA for the CDR3: TGTGCCAGCAGTCCTAGCGGGTTAGGCAATCAGCCCCAGCATTTT. V gene TRBV28 combines with J gene TRBJ1-5; no clear D. Per the germline V gene, CDR1 is MDHEN and CDR2 is SYDVKM. V shed 5 bases and J shed 2 bases, with 13 bases lying between them. This CDR3 region has 15 residues.

The chain employs TRBV7-9 and TRBJ2-7, with D possibly matching TRBD2 (6 bases). The CDR3 covers 14 residues. The V gene lost 5 bases and the J gene lost 2 bases, with 13 bases spanning the gap. Germline-derived CDR1 and CDR2 are SEHNR and FQNEAQ (reference sequence). CDR3 coding DNA: TGTGCCAGCAGCCCACGGGACTGGCCCTACGAGCAGTACTTC. Protein product: CASSPRDWPYEQYF.

V gene TRBV4-3 combines with J gene TRBJ2-1; D gene uncertain. Germline CDR1 LGHNA, CDR2 YSLEER. V was pared by 1 base and J by 2 bases, with 3 bases between. The CDR3 is 13 residues long. CDR3 nucleotide sequence: TGCGCCAGCAGCCAAGGGCCCTACAATGAGCAGTTCTTC. It specifies CASSQGPYNEQFF.